Here is one T cell receptor (beta chain) with its context. Its target is unknown. These data come from a study of cytomegalovirus exposure and HLA in healthy donors. Study conclusions and caveats: TCR beta V- and J-gene trimming, according to a later analysis, was linked to a missense DCLRE1C variant.

With 60 Vbeta and 13 Jbeta primers, the PCR was carried out. TCRdb's table, derived via immunoSEQ multiplex PCR, lists solely in-frame clones and lacks some. The sample holds 50,000 to 65,000 clones, about 81% seen once. Sequencing was done on a sample of PBMCs. This receptor was obtained from a man between 50 and 59 years old in good health and CMV-seropositive.

The CDR3 DNA follows: TGTGCCAGCAGCAGGGGGATGAACACTGAAGCTTTCTTT. This encodes CASSRGMNTEAFF. The chain has TRBV7-3 and TRBJ1-1, with a possible D match to TRBD1 (6 bases). The CDR3 is 13 amino acids. V lost 5 bases to trimming and J lost 0 bases, with 7 bases between them. Germline CDR1 reads SGHTA; CDR2 reads FQGTGA.